The entry below gives a single T cell receptor beta chain sequence along with its context. What it recognizes is unknown. V shed 5 bases and J 4 bases; nucleotides not matched to a gene: 7. This CDR3 spans 14 amino acids. Germline CDR1 and CDR2: SGHTS and YDEGEE. The data were taken from a study of cytomegalovirus exposure and HLA in healthy donors. The study, taken as a whole, reports: Listed as cytomegalovirus-associated were 150 or so TCR beta chains.

Only in-frame clones appear in the TCRdb table, and some are missing; sequencing was by immunoSEQ multiplex PCR. The sample includes a few hundred thousand clones, approximately 88% of them seen just once. V and J are TRBV5-8 and TRBJ1-2; 8 bases are shared with TRBD1. Sequenced material: PBMCs. The origin of this receptor is a woman aged 18-29 years in good health and CMV-seronegative. CDR3 sequence: CASRWTGRVYGYTF. The CDR3 DNA reads TGTGCCAGCAGGTGGACAGGGAGAGTCTATGGCTACACCTTC.